A selection of T cell receptor beta chains follows, all from one sample in a study of blood T cells in healthy people across ages. One entry per CDR3 protein, called by TCRdb with MiXCR from the 5' RACE reads. The table records nearly 800,000 distinct CDR3 sequences, more than 20% of them present only once. This same sample was also part of a study on T cells of mothers and their children.

The sequencing input was blood. The receptors were gathered from a boy younger than 18 in good health. The CDR3 runs from the conserved cysteine through the conserved F or W. A D gene is named only where the DNA matches it firmly. Size is omitted from some rows. Given values are once, few, many or a class for expanded clones.

d_call j_call v_call clone_size cdr3_aa cdr3_nt
TRBD2 TRBJ2-7 TRBV20-1 . CSAGTSGRPSYEQYF TGCAGTGCTGGGACTAGCGGGAGACCCTCCTACGAGCAGTACTTC
TRBD2 TRBJ2-5 TRBV7-9 . CASSSLGGERQETQYF TGTGCCAGCAGCTCTCTCGGGGGGGAGAGGCAAGAGACCCAGTACTTC
TRBD2 TRBJ2-1 TRBV4-3 . CASSQEVPGLAGGSYNEQFF TGCGCCAGCAGCCAAGAAGTACCGGGACTAGCGGGGGGAAGCTACAATGAGCAGTTCTTC
. TRBJ1-4 TRBV12-3/TRBV12-4 few CASRYGTFSATNEKLFF TGTGCCAGCAGATACGGGACGTTTTCAGCAACTAATGAAAAACTGTTTTTT
. TRBJ2-7 TRBV20-1 . CSAQLGETDEQYF TGCAGTGCCCAACTAGGCGAAACTGACGAGCAGTACTTC
. TRBJ2-5 TRBV20-1 . CSARGGRGQETQYF TGCAGTGCTAGAGGGGGGAGGGGGCAAGAGACCCAGTACTTC
TRBD2 TRBJ2-7 TRBV5-1 few CASSYLGVRLSGNSYEQYF TGCGCCAGCTCATATTTGGGGGTCAGACTTAGCGGGAACTCCTACGAGCAGTACTTC
. TRBJ2-5 TRBV29-1 many CSVEIGSETQYF TGCAGCGTTGAGATAGGGTCAGAGACCCAGTACTTC
TRBD2 TRBJ2-2 TRBV2 few CASSGEGPRITGELFF TGTGCCAGCAGCGGGGAGGGCCCTCGTATCACCGGGGAGCTGTTTTTT
. TRBJ1-2 TRBV7-9 few CASRRGSDYGYTF TGTGCCAGCAGACGGGGGTCAGACTATGGCTACACCTTC
TRBD2 TRBJ2-5 TRBV11-2 . CASSLGLAGPGEETQYF TGTGCCAGCAGCTTGGGACTAGCGGGACCGGGGGAAGAGACCCAGTACTTC
. TRBJ2-1 TRBV4-2 few CASSQDPTPGYNEQFF TGTGCCAGCAGCCAAGATCCCACCCCAGGCTACAATGAGCAGTTCTTC
. TRBJ2-7 TRBV6-2/TRBV6-3 few CASSYSTAGDISYEQYF TGTGCCAGCAGTTACTCGACGGCTGGGGACATCTCCTACGAGCAGTACTTC
. TRBJ2-5 TRBV19 few CASSAPTGRRGETQYF TGTGCCAGTAGTGCTCCCACGGGCCGCCGAGGGGAGACCCAGTACTTC
. TRBJ2-7 TRBV28 few CASTSIDRGHYEQYF TGTGCCAGCACCTCTATCGATCGGGGGCACTACGAGCAGTACTTC
TRBD1 TRBJ2-2 TRBV7-9 . CASSLSDRGTTGELFF TGTGCCAGCAGTTTATCAGACAGGGGCACCACCGGGGAGCTGTTTTTT
. TRBJ1-4 TRBV20-1 . CSAPTGRASTNEKLFF TGCAGTGCTCCGACGGGTAGGGCCTCCACTAACGAAAAACTGTTTTTT
TRBD1 TRBJ2-3 TRBV9 few CASSAQTGVYTDTQYF TGTGCCAGCAGCGCACAGACAGGGGTGTACACAGATACGCAGTATTTT
TRBD2 TRBJ2-5 TRBV15 . CATSKTLTSGSIQETQYF TGTGCCACCAGCAAAACTTTGACTAGCGGGAGTATCCAAGAGACCCAGTACTTC
. TRBJ2-7 TRBV7-9 . CASRPRTAGEQYF TGTGCCAGCAGACCCAGGACAGCAGGCGAGCAGTACTTC
. TRBJ2-1 TRBV6-5 many CASSYSGNEQFF TGTGCCAGCAGTTACTCCGGTAATGAGCAGTTCTTC
. TRBJ2-4 TRBV4-1 . CASSQETLSGDIQHF TGCGCCAGCAGCCAAGAGACTCTCTCCGGGGACATTCAGCACTTC